These 20 T cell receptor beta chains came from one sample sequenced in a study of T cells expressing NK-cell markers. TCRdb reprocessed the 5' RACE reads and reports one entry per CDR3 protein, with no DNA. The table lists tens of thousands of distinct CDR3 sequences. Sequenced: blood T cells: a sorted CD56 or NKG2C T cell subset, CD4+ or CD8+ T cells, or bulk PBMC T cells (not recorded which). These receptors came from a woman aged 18-70 years in good health.

The genes are TRBV28 and TRBJ1-6. The CDR3 sequence is 14 residues long. Germline lookup yields CDR1 MDHEN and CDR2 SYDVKM. CDR3 loop: CASSWSRYNSPLHF.

The chain joins TRBV4-2 to TRBJ2-5; lacking DNA, the TRBD2 call made by TCRdb goes unchecked. Germline V gene sequence: CDR1 LGHNA, CDR2 YNFKEQ. This CDR3 is 13 amino acids long. CDR3: CASRRTREETQYF.

J is TRBJ2-7 and V is TRBV5-1. The CDR3 is 14 amino acids. Germline CDR1 reads SGHRS; CDR2 reads YFSETQ. CDR3 residues: CASSLPDSPYEQYF. Supplemented by reference TRBV5-1 and TRBJ2-7, the full variable domain reads KAGVTQTPRYLIKTRGQQVTLSCSPISGHRSVSWYQQTPGQGLQFLFEYFSETQRNKGNFPGRFSGRQFSNSRSEMNVSTLELGDSALYLCASSLPDSPYEQYFGPGTRLTVT.

V is TRBV29-1 and J is TRBJ1-4; with no DNA, the TCRdb D assignment of TRBD1 cannot be verified. CDR1 and CDR2 (germline): SQVTM, ANQGSEA. CDR3 size: 14 residues. The CDR3 sequence: CSVPWTGDSGKLFF.

The chain couples TRBV20-1 to TRBJ2-7; there is no DNA to check the TCRdb D call of TRBD2. This CDR3 spans 15 amino acids. Germline CDR1 is DFQATT and CDR2 is SNEGSKA (reference sequence). This CDR3 reads CSARDLSGRDYEQYF.

V gene TRBV29-1 combines with J gene TRBJ1-2; TCRdb's D call of TRBD1 is untestable without DNA. Germline assignment: CDR1 SQVTM and CDR2 ANQGSEA. The CDR3 length is 12 residues. The CDR3 protein is CSVVDRRHGYTF.

The rearrangement uses TRBV7-9 and TRBJ1-5; TCRdb picks TRBD1, but there is no DNA to check that call. The CDR3 has 14 residues. Germline V lookup: CDR1 SEHNR, CDR2 FQNEAQ (reference sequence). The CDR3 spells CASSFPGGNQPQHF.

The CDR3 spells CAISEKSGGSWYEQYF. The chain combines TRBV10-3 with TRBJ2-7; the D call of TRBD2 rests on TCRdb alone, since no DNA is present to check it. The CDR3 contains 16 residues. Per the germline V gene, CDR1 is ENHRY and CDR2 is SYGVKD.

CDR3 region: CASSHRTSWPQETQYF. The chain uses TRBV7-9 and TRBJ2-5; TCRdb's D call, TRBD2, is unchecked because there is no DNA. Germline loops: CDR1 SEHNR, CDR2 FQNEAQ (reference sequence). The CDR3 sequence is 16 residues long.

This sequence joins TRBV6-6 and TRBJ1-6; the TCRdb call, TRBD1, lacks DNA for checking. The germline V gene has CDR1 MNHNY and CDR2 SVGAGI (reference sequence). The length of the CDR3 is 13 residues. The CDR3: CASDDSDNSPLHF.

The chain is built from TRBV7-2 and TRBJ1-1; lacking DNA, the TRBD1 call made by TCRdb goes unchecked. The CDR3 consists of 16 residues. Germline CDR1 SGHTA, CDR2 FQGNSA. The CDR3 here is CASSLGAGLEGTEAFF. The full variable domain, rest sourced from reference TRBV7-2 and TRBJ1-1, is GAGVSQSPSNKVTEKGKDVELRCDPISGHTALYWYRQSLGQGLEFLIYFQGNSAPDKSGLPSDRFSAERTGGSVSTLTIQRTQQEDSAVYLCASSLGAGLEGTEAFFGQGTRLTVV.

Here the CDR3 reads CASALIGEREQYF. This chain links TRBV7-9 with TRBJ2-7; without DNA, the TCRdb call of TRBD1 cannot be checked. Germline values: CDR1 SEHNR, CDR2 FQNEAQ (reference sequence). The CDR3 length is 13 residues. The whole variable domain, filled in from reference TRBV7-9 and TRBJ2-7, reads DTGVSQNPRHKITKRGQNVTFRCDPISEHNRLYWYRQTLGQGPEFLTYFQNEAQLEKSRLLSDRFSAERPKGSFSTLEIQRTEQGDSAMYLCASALIGEREQYFGPGTRLTVT.

The chain couples TRBV12-3 or TRBV12-4 to TRBJ2-6. CDR3 size: 14 residues. CDR3 sequence reads: CASSFAGGANVLTF.

The chain links TRBV29-1 to TRBJ1-1; the TRBD1 assignment by TCRdb is unverifiable without DNA. The CDR3 consists of 17 residues. Germline loops: CDR1 SQVTM, CDR2 ANQGSEA. The CDR3: CSVEVGRTGGLGTEAFF.

This chain's CDR3 is CASSSRVDEQFF. V usage is TRBV6-6 and J usage is TRBJ2-1; checking the TCRdb D call of TRBD1 is not possible without DNA. The CDR3 length is 12 residues. From germline, CDR1 is MNHNY and CDR2 SVGAGI (reference sequence).

The V and J genes are TRBV2 and TRBJ2-1; the D gene TCRdb calls, TRBD1, cannot be checked with no DNA. Germline assignment: CDR1 SNHLY and CDR2 FYNNEI. CDR3 length: 14 amino acids. CDR3 residues: CASSDRDKYNEQFF.

The rearrangement joins TRBV27 to TRBJ2-3; TCRdb proposes TRBD2, but this gene call is untestable without DNA. Germline CDR1 MNHEY, CDR2 SMNVEV (reference sequence). The CDR3 is made up of 14 amino acids. The CDR3 reads CASSSMYEEGTQYF.

The chain recombines TRBV5-1 with TRBJ1-3. Germline CDR1 and CDR2: SGHRS and YFSETQ. This CDR3 has 17 residues. CDR3: CASSALQGISSGNTIYF.

The CDR3 loop is CASSQGPTYQETQYF. The chain links TRBV4-1 to TRBJ2-5. The germline V gene encodes CDR1 MGHRA and CDR2 YSYEKL. This CDR3 spans 15 amino acids.

The genes are TRBV10-3 and TRBJ2-7. Germline V gene sequence: CDR1 ENHRY, CDR2 SYGVKD. This CDR3 has 11 residues. The CDR3 protein is CAISGTYEQYF.